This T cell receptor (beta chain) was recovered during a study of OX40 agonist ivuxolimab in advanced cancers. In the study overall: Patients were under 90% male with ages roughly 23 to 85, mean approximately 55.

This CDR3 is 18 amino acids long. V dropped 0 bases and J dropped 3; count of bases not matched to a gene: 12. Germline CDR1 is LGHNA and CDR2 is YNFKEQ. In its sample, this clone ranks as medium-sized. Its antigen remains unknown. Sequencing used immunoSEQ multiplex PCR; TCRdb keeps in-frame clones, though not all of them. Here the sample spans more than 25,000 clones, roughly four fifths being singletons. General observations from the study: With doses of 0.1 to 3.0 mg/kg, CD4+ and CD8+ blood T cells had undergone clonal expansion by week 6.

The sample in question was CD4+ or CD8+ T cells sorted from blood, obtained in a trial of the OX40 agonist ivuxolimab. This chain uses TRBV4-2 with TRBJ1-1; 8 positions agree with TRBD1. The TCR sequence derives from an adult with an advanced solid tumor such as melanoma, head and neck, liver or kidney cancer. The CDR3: CASSQDRAGGAGDTEAFF. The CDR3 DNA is TGTGCCAGCAGCCAAGATCGGGCAGGGGGCGCCGGGGACACTGAAGCTTTCTTT.